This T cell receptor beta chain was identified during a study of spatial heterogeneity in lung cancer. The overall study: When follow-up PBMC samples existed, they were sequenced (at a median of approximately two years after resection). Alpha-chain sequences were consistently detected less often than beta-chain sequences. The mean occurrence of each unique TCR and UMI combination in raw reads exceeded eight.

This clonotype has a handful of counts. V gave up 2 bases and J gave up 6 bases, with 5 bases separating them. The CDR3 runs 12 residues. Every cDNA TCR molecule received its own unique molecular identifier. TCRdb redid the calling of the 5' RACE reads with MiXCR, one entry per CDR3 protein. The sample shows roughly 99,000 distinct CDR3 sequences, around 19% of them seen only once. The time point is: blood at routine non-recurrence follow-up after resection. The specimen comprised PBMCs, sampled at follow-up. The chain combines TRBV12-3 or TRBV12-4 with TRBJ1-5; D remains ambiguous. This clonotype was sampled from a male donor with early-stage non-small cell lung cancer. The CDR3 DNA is TGTGCCAGCAGTTTATTCGGTCAGCCCCAGCATTTT. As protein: CASSLFGQPQHF.